The 12 T cell receptor beta chains given below trace back to one sample, sequenced in a study of blood T cell repertoires in COVID-19. Produced via immunoSEQ multiplex PCR; TCRdb's table is partial and in-frame only. This table has over 85,000 clones, over 80% appearing once. Sequenced input: peripheral blood. The receptor set was obtained from a man aged 50-60 years with acute or convalescent COVID-19.

This chain joins TRBV27 and TRBJ2-1; a weak D match, TRBD1 (6 bases). The CDR3 contains 12 residues. Germline values: CDR1 MNHEY, CDR2 SMNVEV (reference sequence). V was cut by 3 bases and J by 9 bases, with 9 bases left in between. CDR3 sequence reads: CASSFQGGEQFF. The DNA for the CDR3 is TGTGCCAGCAGTTTTCAAGGGGGTGAGCAGTTCTTC.

The chain has TRBV4-1 and TRBJ2-7, with D possibly TRBD1 on 7 matching bases. Germline CDR1 and CDR2: MGHRA and YSYEKL. V gave up 3 bases and J gave up 3 bases, with 12 bases separating them. The CDR3 extends over 14 amino acids. The chain's CDR3 is CASSQAGGGYEQYF. CDR3 in DNA: TGCGCCAGCAGCCAGGCAGGGGGAGGCTACGAGCAGTACTTC.

This chain links TRBV28 with TRBJ1-3; perhaps TRBD1 as D (5 bases). Germline assignment: CDR1 MDHEN and CDR2 SYDVKM. This CDR3 is built from 14 residues. The germline V and J ends were trimmed by 3 bases and 3 bases, with 9 bases remaining between them. Written as DNA, the CDR3 is TGTGCCAGCAGTTTTATAGGGGATGGAAACACCATATATTTT. Protein sequence: CASSFIGDGNTIYF.

V and J are TRBV28 and TRBJ2-1, with 14 nucleotides matching TRBD2. With V trimmed by 4 bases and J by 15 bases, 8 bases remained unmatched. Germline V gene lookup returns CDR1 MDHEN and CDR2 SYDVKM. CDR3 length equals 14 residues. CDR3 amino acids: CASSSGLAGADTFF. The CDR3 region has the DNA TGTGCCAGCAGTTCGGGACTAGCGGGAGCGGATACGTTCTTC. The whole variable domain, remainder taken from reference TRBV28 and TRBJ2-1, is DVKVTQSSRYLVKRTGEKVFLECVQDMDHENMFWYRQDPGLGLRLIYFSYDVKMKEKGDIPEGYSVSREKKERFSLILESASTNQTSMYLCASSSGLAGADTFFGPGTRLTVL.

The chain recombines TRBV7-9 with TRBJ1-2, with 7 bases aligning to TRBD1. J lost 2 bases, V lost 5 bases, and 5 bases had no gene match. Per germline, CDR1 SEHNR and CDR2 FQNEAQ (reference sequence). CDR3 size: 14 residues. The CDR3 nucleotides are TGTGCCAGCAGCGTCCCAGGGGGAAACTATGGCTACACCTTC. It codes for CASSVPGGNYGYTF.

V usage is TRBV24-1 and J usage is TRBJ2-7; 14 positions match TRBD2. Germline V gives CDR1 KGHDR, CDR2 SFDVKD. The junction had 8 bases not matched to a gene; V was cut back by 3 bases and J by 8 bases. The CDR3 runs 16 residues. The CDR3 nucleotides are TGTGCCACCAGTGATATGGGGACTAGCGGGGGCATGAAGCAGTACTTC. It translates to CATSDMGTSGGMKQYF.

This clone appeared once. The chain is built from TRBV4-3 and TRBJ2-5; 7 positions match TRBD1. Germline trimming cut 0 bases from V and 10 bases from J; bases unmatched to any gene: 2. CDR3 length equals 12 residues. Germline CDR1 reads LGHNA; CDR2 reads YSLEER. CDR3 in DNA: TGCGCCAGCAGCCAAGAGGGGACAGTCCAGTACTTC. Translation: CASSQEGTVQYF.

The chain joins TRBV7-6 to TRBJ2-5, with 13 bases lining up with TRBD2. The CDR3 runs 15 residues. Germline-derived CDR1 and CDR2 are SGHVS and FNYEAQ. Losses at the gene ends were 7 bases for V and 5 bases for J; bases not matched to a gene: 7. In nucleotides, the CDR3 is TGTGCCAGCAAGACTAGCGGGGGGTCGGGGGAGACCCAGTACTTC. Its protein is CASKTSGGSGETQYF.

V usage is TRBV7-9 and J usage is TRBJ2-5; TRBD1 is a possible D gene (8 bases). The CDR3 consists of 13 residues. Trimming left V 5 bases short and J 5 bases short, with 12 bases between. From germline, CDR1 is SEHNR and CDR2 FQNEAQ (reference sequence). The CDR3 region is CASSPQGGETQYF. As DNA, the CDR3 is TGTGCCAGCAGCCCACAGGGGGGGGAGACCCAGTACTTC.

The rearrangement uses TRBV19 and TRBJ2-4, with D maybe TRBD2 (5 bases). Germline values: CDR1 LNHDA, CDR2 SQIVND (reference sequence). Trimming removed 5 bases from V and 6 bases from J, with 11 bases in between. The CDR3 runs 13 residues. CDR3 sequence: CASSVGAGNIQYF. The CDR3 DNA reads TGTGCCAGTAGTGTTGGTGCGGGAAACATTCAGTACTTC.

The chain combines TRBV10-3 with TRBJ2-7; possible D gene TRBD2, 6 bases. V was clipped by 2 bases and J by 3 bases, with 11 bases between them. Germline CDR1 reads ENHRY; CDR2 reads SYGVKD. The CDR3 contains 14 residues. CDR3 residues: CAISEPGLHYEQYF. The CDR3 DNA is TGTGCCATCAGTGAGCCGGGACTGCACTACGAGCAGTACTTC.

The chain employs TRBV4-3 and TRBJ1-2; no firm D call. With 0 bases removed from V and 8 bases from J, the gap between germline ends came to 10 bases. The CDR3 totals 13 residues. CDR1 and CDR2 from the germline V gene are LGHNA and YSLEER. The CDR3 here is CASSQEGGVGYTF. The CDR3 DNA reads as TGCGCCAGCAGCCAAGAGGGCGGGGTAGGCTACACCTTC.